A selection of T cell receptor beta chains follows, all from one sample in a study of T cell responses to AZD1222 COVID-19 vaccine. Assay used: immunoSEQ multiplex PCR; TCRdb lists only in-frame clones, some missing. The data contain some 130,000 clones, 80% to 95% of them singletons. This sample comprised peripheral blood, obtained 28 days after the second AZD1222 dose. The receptors were sampled from an adult who received the AZD1222 COVID-19 vaccine. Each CDR3 is given with its conserved first and last residue. A D gene is named only where the DNA matches it firmly. The listing skips clone size in some rows; elsewhere it reads once, few, many or a size class.

size,V,D,length,J,CDR3,DNA
-,TRBV5-4,-,13,TRBJ1-1,CASSPQVNTEAFF,TGTGCCAGCAGCCCACAGGTGAACACTGAAGCTTTCTTT
-,TRBV28,-,16,TRBJ2-7,CASSSNREGRTYEQYF,TGTGCCAGCAGTTCTAACAGGGAAGGGAGGACCTACGAGCAGTACTTC
-,TRBV9,-,14,TRBJ2-2,CASSVGLLTGELFF,TGTGCCAGCAGCGTGGGACTGTTAACCGGGGAGCTGTTTTTT
-,TRBV30,-,19,TRBJ1-2,CAWSRYGANQPPPNYGYTF,TGTGCCTGGAGTAGATATGGGGCCAACCAACCCCCGCCTAACTATGGCTACACCTTC
-,TRBV6-5,TRBD1,13,TRBJ2-7,CASSPGQTYEQYF,TGTGCCAGCAGTCCGGGACAGACCTACGAGCAGTACTTC
-,TRBV12-3/TRBV12-4,TRBD1,10,TRBJ1-1,CASGDREAFF,TGTGCCAGCGGGGACAGAGAAGCTTTCTTT
once,TRBV4-1,TRBD2,15,TRBJ2-1,CASSQGLGTSGEQFF,TGCGCCAGCAGCCAAGGACTGGGGACTAGCGGTGAGCAGTTCTTC
-,TRBV18,-,12,TRBJ1-1,CASSPQNTEAFF,TGTGCCAGCTCCCCCCAGAACACTGAAGCTTTCTTT
-,TRBV12-3/TRBV12-4,-,11,TRBJ1-1,CASSLAGAAFF,TGTGCCAGCAGTTTAGCCGGGGCAGCTTTCTTT
-,TRBV2,-,17,TRBJ1-5,CASSEALGHYSNQPQHF,TGTGCCAGCAGTGAAGCCCTGGGACATTATAGCAATCAGCCCCAGCATTTT
-,TRBV27,-,14,TRBJ1-2,CASSLSAGLYGYTF,TGTGCCAGCAGTTTATCGGCCGGCCTCTATGGCTACACCTTC
-,TRBV11-3,-,13,TRBJ2-1,CASSPPRSNEQFF,TGTGCCAGCAGCCCCCCCAGGAGCAATGAGCAGTTCTTC
once,TRBV7-8,-,14,TRBJ2-7,CASSRARQSYEQYF,TGTGCCAGCAGCCGGGCGCGGCAGTCCTACGAGCAGTACTTC
-,TRBV12-3/TRBV12-4,TRBD1,13,TRBJ1-2,CASTPGEGTAYTF,TGTGCCAGCACCCCCGGTGAGGGGACAGCGTACACCTTC
-,TRBV2,TRBD1,14,TRBJ1-5,CASTPNRGNQPQHF,TGTGCCAGCACTCCAAACAGGGGGAATCAGCCCCAGCATTTT
-,TRBV14,-,15,TRBJ2-3,CASSQEAHLTDTQYF,TGTGCCAGCAGCCAAGAGGCACACCTCACAGATACGCAGTATTTT